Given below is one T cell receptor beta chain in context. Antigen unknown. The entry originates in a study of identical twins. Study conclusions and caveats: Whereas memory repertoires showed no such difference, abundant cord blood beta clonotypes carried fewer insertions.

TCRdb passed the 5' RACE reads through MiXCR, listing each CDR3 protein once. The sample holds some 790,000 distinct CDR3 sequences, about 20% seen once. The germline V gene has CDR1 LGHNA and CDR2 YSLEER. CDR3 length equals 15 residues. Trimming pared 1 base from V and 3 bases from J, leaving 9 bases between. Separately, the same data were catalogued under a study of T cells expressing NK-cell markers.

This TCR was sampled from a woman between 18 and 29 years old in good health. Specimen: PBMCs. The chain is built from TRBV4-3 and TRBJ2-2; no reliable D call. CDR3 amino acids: CASSQVFWDTGELFF. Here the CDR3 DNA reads TGCGCCAGCAGCCAAGTCTTCTGGGACACCGGGGAGCTGTTTTTT.